Following are 27 T cell receptor beta chains from one sample sequenced in a study of blood T cell repertoires in COVID-19. Profiling relied on immunoSEQ multiplex PCR, and the TCRdb table lists in-frame clones only, not all of them. Of around 130,000 clones detected, about 88% appear once; the ten largest clones hold about 18%. Material for sequencing was peripheral blood. Receptors were obtained from a woman at least 80 years old with acute or convalescent COVID-19.

V is TRBV10-3 and J is TRBJ2-3, with 7 nucleotides matching TRBD2. CDR3 length: 15 amino acids. J lost 1 base, V lost 2 bases, and 3 bases had no gene match. Looked up from germline, CDR1 is ENHRY and CDR2 is SYGVKD. CDR3 region: CAISEGRGGTDTQYF. The DNA for the CDR3 is TGTGCCATCAGTGAGGGACGGGGGGGCACAGATACGCAGTATTTT.

V and J are TRBV3-1 (or the pseudogene TRBV3-2) and TRBJ2-3; no definite D call. The germline V and J ends were trimmed by 5 bases and 0 bases, with 3 bases remaining between them. Germline CDR1 reads LGHDT; CDR2 reads YNNKEL (reference sequence). The CDR3 sequence is 12 residues long. The CDR3 DNA follows: TGTGCCAGCAGCTCTAGCACAGATACGCAGTATTTT. Amino acid sequence: CASSSSTDTQYF.

This chain links TRBV19 with TRBJ1-1; a possible D gene is TRBD1 (6 bases). The germline V gene encodes CDR1 LNHDA and CDR2 SQIVND (reference sequence). Trimming stripped 4 bases from V and 0 bases from J, with 21 bases between. The CDR3 totals 18 residues. The DNA of the CDR3 is TGTGCCAGTAGTACTAACAGGGAAAAAGGGGATATGAACACTGAAGCTTTCTTT. Translating gives CASSTNREKGDMNTEAFF.

This chain joins TRBV7-2 and TRBJ1-3, with 9 positions matching TRBD1. The CDR3 totals 16 residues. J gave up 2 bases and V 5 bases, and 7 bases lay outside the gene matches. CDR1 SGHTA and CDR2 FQGNSA come from the germline V gene. The CDR3 protein is CASSDLGTGTGNTIYF. Here the CDR3 DNA reads TGTGCCAGCAGCGATCTTGGGACAGGGACTGGAAACACCATATATTTT.

The chain joins TRBV4-3 to TRBJ2-3, with no clear D. CDR3 length equals 13 residues. Trimming took off 1 base at V and 6 bases at J, with 8 bases between the two ends. Per germline, CDR1 LGHNA and CDR2 YSLEER. Written as DNA, the CDR3 is TGCGCCAGCAGCCAAGGACGGGTGGATACGCAGTATTTT. Translating it yields CASSQGRVDTQYF.

This clone was found many times. The chain employs TRBV7-8 and TRBJ2-1; TRBD2 matches 7 bases. J gave up 5 bases and V 0 bases, and 7 bases lay outside the gene matches. Looked up from germline, CDR1 is SGHVS and CDR2 is FQNEAQ. The CDR3 has 16 amino acids. This chain's CDR3 is CASSLALAGVHNEQFF. The CDR3 coding sequence is TGTGCCAGCAGCTTAGCGCTTGCGGGAGTTCACAATGAGCAGTTCTTC.

This clone was seen only a few times. V gene TRBV18 combines with J gene TRBJ2-2, with D possibly being TRBD2 (5 bases). Trimming removed 6 bases at V and 5 bases at J, with 10 bases between. The germline CDR1 and CDR2 sequences are KGHSH and LQKENI. The CDR3 sequence is 13 residues long. Here the CDR3 DNA reads TGTGCCAGCTCTCAGGACTTTACCGGGGAGCTGTTTTTT. Translating gives CASSQDFTGELFF.

The genes are TRBV18 and TRBJ2-5; 7 bases align to TRBD2. The junction had 8 bases not matched to a gene; V was cut back by 4 bases and J by 3 bases. This CDR3 is 15 amino acids long. Germline lookup yields CDR1 KGHSH and CDR2 LQKENI. The CDR3 spells CASSRALAAEETQYF. The CDR3 DNA reads TGTGCCAGCTCACGAGCTCTAGCGGCGGAAGAGACCCAGTACTTC.

The genes are TRBV5-1 and TRBJ1-1; 8 bases align to TRBD1. The CDR3 contains 15 residues. The germline V gene has CDR1 SGHRS and CDR2 YFSETQ. J was trimmed by 0 bases and V by 0 bases; bases with no gene match: 1. This chain's CDR3 is CASSLATGVNTEAFF. The CDR3 DNA follows: TGCGCCAGCAGCTTGGCGACAGGGGTGAACACTGAAGCTTTCTTT. The full variable domain, with the rest looked up from reference TRBV5-1 and TRBJ1-1, is KAGVTQTPRYLIKTRGQQVTLSCSPISGHRSVSWYQQTPGQGLQFLFEYFSETQRNKGNFPGRFSGRQFSNSRSEMNVSTLELGDSALYLCASSLATGVNTEAFFGQGTRLTVV.

The chain couples TRBV19 to TRBJ1-5, with D tentatively TRBD1 (6 bases). Deletions cut 6 bases from V and 0 bases from J, with 12 bases between. CDR1 LNHDA and CDR2 SQIVND come from the germline V gene (reference sequence). CDR3 size: 15 residues. The CDR3 sequence: CASRKGQNSNQPQHF. The CDR3 DNA follows: TGTGCCAGTAGAAAAGGACAGAATAGCAATCAGCCCCAGCATTTT.

The V and J genes are TRBV4-1 and TRBJ1-4; D might be TRBD1 (5 bases). This CDR3 spans 15 amino acids. Trimming removed 0 bases from V and 7 bases from J, with 12 bases in between. Germline V gene data show CDR1 as MGHRA and CDR2 as YSYEKL. The CDR3, as DNA: TGCGCCAGCAGCCAAGAAGGCCAGGGCTCTGAAAAACTGTTTTTT. Its translation is CASSQEGQGSEKLFF.

This rearrangement joins TRBV18 to TRBJ2-5; TRBD1 agrees at 7 bases. Germline trimming cut 8 bases from V and 2 bases from J; bases unmatched to any gene: 5. The germline V gene encodes CDR1 KGHSH and CDR2 LQKENI. CDR3 size: 13 residues. In nucleotides, the CDR3 is TGTGCCAGCAGGGGGACAGCACAAGAGACCCAGTACTTC. Translating gives CASRGTAQETQYF.

The chain couples TRBV19 to TRBJ1-6; possibly TRBD1 for D (5 bases). The CDR3 totals 13 residues. Germline CDR1 is LNHDA and CDR2 is SQIVND (reference sequence). Trimming removed 7 bases at V and 7 bases at J, with 11 bases between. CDR3 amino acids: CASNFRTNSPLHF. CDR3 in DNA: TGTGCCAGTAACTTTCGGACAAATTCACCCCTCCACTTT.

The V gene is TRBV7-2, the J gene TRBJ2-3; D is unclear. V dropped 1 base and J dropped 4 bases, with 12 bases sitting between them. The CDR3 is 15 amino acids. Germline lookup yields CDR1 SGHTA and CDR2 FQGNSA. CDR3 DNA: TGTGCCAGCAGCTTAGGCCCTCCCCCGGCAGATACGCAGTATTTT. Protein product: CASSLGPPPADTQYF.

The chain uses TRBV29-1 and TRBJ2-5; perhaps TRBD1 as D (6 bases). The V gene's germline CDR1 is SQVTM and CDR2 ANQGSEA. The CDR3 consists of 11 residues. CDR3 bases: TGCAGAGTCGGGCAGGGGGAGACCCAGTACTTC. Residues: CRVGQGETQYF. Using reference TRBV29-1 and TRBJ2-5 for the parts outside the CDR3, the full variable domain is SAVISQKPSRDICQRGTSLTIQCQVDSQVTMMFWYRQQPGQSLTLIATANQGSEATYESGFVIDKFPISRPNLTFSTLTVSNMSPEDSSIYLCRVGQGETQYFGPGTRLLVL.

This clone came up once. The V gene is TRBV10-3, the J gene TRBJ2-3; D call uncertain. Germline V gene sequence: CDR1 ENHRY, CDR2 SYGVKD. V lost 0 bases and J lost 2, with 9 bases in between. The CDR3 runs 15 residues. CDR3 coding DNA: TGTGCCATCAGTGAGTCCAGTCCCGTCACAGATACGCAGTATTTT. It translates to CAISESSPVTDTQYF.

V usage is TRBV7-2 and J usage is TRBJ2-2, with 8 bases aligning to TRBD2. After removal of 5 bases from V and 1 base from J, the junction contained 6 bases not matched to a gene. CDR1 SGHTA and CDR2 FQGNSA come from the germline V gene. The CDR3 runs to 16 residues. CDR3: CASSPVSGGNTGELFF. The CDR3 region has the DNA TGTGCCAGCAGCCCCGTCAGCGGGGGGAACACCGGGGAGCTGTTTTTT.

The chain recombines TRBV15 with TRBJ2-1; 14 nucleotides align to TRBD2. The CDR3 consists of 16 residues. V lost 1 base and J lost 10; bases outside the gene matches: 6. Per germline, CDR1 LNHNV and CDR2 YYDKDF (reference sequence). The CDR3 protein is CATSRGGLAGAREQFF. As DNA, the CDR3 is TGTGCCACCAGCAGAGGGGGACTAGCGGGAGCAAGGGAGCAGTTCTTC.

The genes are TRBV5-1 and TRBJ2-1; D remains unclear. This CDR3 is 14 amino acids long. Germline CDR1 reads SGHRS; CDR2 reads YFSETQ. Trimming cost V 4 bases and J 7 bases, with 15 bases left between them. CDR3 in amino acids: CASSPGSGRNEQFF. CDR3 bases: TGCGCCAGCAGCCCTGGATCAGGCCGGAATGAGCAGTTCTTC. The whole variable domain, filled in from reference TRBV5-1 and TRBJ2-1, reads KAGVTQTPRYLIKTRGQQVTLSCSPISGHRSVSWYQQTPGQGLQFLFEYFSETQRNKGNFPGRFSGRQFSNSRSEMNVSTLELGDSALYLCASSPGSGRNEQFFGPGTRLTVL.

This chain uses TRBV7-2 with TRBJ1-6; D gene uncertain. The germline gives CDR1 SGHTA, CDR2 FQGNSA. Trimming shortened V by 5 bases and J by 10 bases, and 18 bases separated the two germline ends. CDR3 length: 15 residues. Here the CDR3 reads CASSIQHISGSPLHF. CDR3 in DNA: TGTGCCAGCAGCATACAGCATATCTCCGGCTCACCCCTCCACTTT.

The chain recombines TRBV9 with TRBJ2-1, with 11 bases fitting TRBD2. Per germline, CDR1 SGDLS and CDR2 YYNGEE. The junction had 8 bases not matched to a gene; V was cut back by 3 bases and J by 9 bases. This CDR3 region has 15 residues. CDR3 DNA: TGTGCCAGCAGCGCCACTAGCGGGAGATCTGGTGAGCAGTTCTTC. Translation: CASSATSGRSGEQFF. Based on the CDR3 plus reference TRBV9 and TRBJ2-1, the full variable domain is DSGVTQTPKHLITATGQRVTLRCSPRSGDLSVYWYQQSLDQGLQFLIQYYNGEERAKGNILERFSAQQFPDLHSELNLSSLELGDSALYFCASSATSGRSGEQFFGPGTRLTVL.

The chain employs TRBV27 and TRBJ1-2, with D maybe TRBD1 (6 bases). Germline V gene data show CDR1 as MNHEY and CDR2 as SMNVEV (reference sequence). The V gene lost 5 bases and the J gene lost 4 bases, with 17 bases spanning the gap. The CDR3 has 15 residues. The CDR3 region is CASSPEGQGPYGYTF. The CDR3 DNA reads TGTGCCAGCAGTCCAGAGGGCCAGGGGCCCTATGGCTACACCTTC.

The chain is built from TRBV27 and TRBJ1-2; 8 positions match TRBD1. CDR3 length: 15 amino acids. J was trimmed by 2 bases and V by 6 bases; bases with no gene match: 8. From germline, CDR1 is MNHEY and CDR2 SMNVEV (reference sequence). The CDR3: CASSTSRGRNYGYTF. The DNA of the CDR3 is TGTGCCAGCAGCACCAGCAGGGGGCGGAACTATGGCTACACCTTC.

CDR3 region: CASSEGGHPTEAFF. The CDR3 DNA sequence: TGTGCCAGCAGTGAAGGGGGCCACCCCACTGAAGCTTTCTTT. The rearrangement links TRBV6-1 to TRBJ1-1; D possibly corresponds to TRBD1 (5 bases). CDR1 is MNHNS and CDR2 is SASEGT in the germline V gene. The CDR3 is 14 amino acids. V was pared by 1 base and J by 4 bases, with 10 bases between.

The J gene is TRBJ2-5, the V gene TRBV24-1; tentative D call: TRBD1 (7 bases). Between the trimmed V and J ends, which lost 10 bases and 4 bases, there was a span of 12 bases. Germline V gives CDR1 KGHDR, CDR2 SFDVKD. The CDR3 extends over 12 amino acids. For the CDR3, the DNA is TGTGCCACGAACCAGGGGGGAGAGACCCAGTACTTC. Its translation is CATNQGGETQYF.

This sequence joins TRBV29-1 and TRBJ2-3, with D possibly matching TRBD2 (6 bases). V lost 0 bases to trimming and J lost 1 base, with 11 bases between them. The CDR3 runs to 15 residues. Germline-derived CDR1 and CDR2 are SQVTM and ANQGSEA. The CDR3 region is CSVEDGSSGTDTQYF. The CDR3 DNA reads as TGCAGCGTTGAAGATGGGTCTAGCGGCACAGATACGCAGTATTTT.

The chain links TRBV29-1 to TRBJ1-5; a possible D gene is TRBD1 (6 bases). The CDR3 spans 16 residues. The ends were cut back, 0 bases at V and 1 base at J, with 13 bases in the middle. Germline V gene sequence: CDR1 SQVTM, CDR2 ANQGSEA. CDR3 sequence: CSVEDSRGISNQPQHF. The CDR3 DNA follows: TGCAGCGTTGAAGATTCGAGGGGGATCAGCAATCAGCCCCAGCATTTT.